This T cell receptor (beta chain) stems from a study of CD8 T cells in ankylosing spondylitis. The CDR3 contains 13 residues. Trimming took 6 bases from V and 2 from J, leaving 10 bases between them. Per the germline V gene, CDR1 is SGDLS and CDR2 is YYNGEE. 5'-RACE, quantitative and with molecular barcodes, yielded the TCR beta libraries. TCRdb passed the 5' RACE reads through MiXCR, listing each CDR3 protein once. The sample lists a few hundred thousand distinct CDR3 sequences, about 10% occurring once. Regarding this clonotype: Its specificity is not known.

Study findings and constraints: Peripheral blood held disease-linked clones only at relatively low frequency, and these were CD8+. A TCR beta motif of about eight highly homologous variants appeared characteristic of ankylosing spondylitis blood. A number of the motif variants had already been described in reactive arthritis synovial fluid and blood.

The TCR was taken from a male donor with ankylosing spondylitis or in good health (not recorded which). The rearrangement uses TRBV9 and TRBJ2-3, with D uncertain. Sequenced material: blood, either unsorted or a sorted T cell fraction (not recorded which). The CDR3 reads CASTKGDTDTQYF. The CDR3 coding sequence is TGTGCCAGCACGAAAGGAGACACAGATACGCAGTATTTT.